Listed here is a single TCR beta chain. The target antigen is unknown. These data come from a study of blood T cells in healthy people across ages. Study-level points and caveats: Any changes in expanded clonotypes were possibly confounded, as donor CMV status remained unknown. Fewer expanded clones and more diversity marked long-lived versus aged donors. Per-million-T-cell TCR beta diversity fell roughly linearly with age.

A second roughly 7 to 11 cycle PCR used barcoded and J-beta primers. CDR3-containing paired-end reads numbering at least 2.5 million came from each sample. TCRdb re-derived calls from the 5' RACE reads in MiXCR, one entry per CDR3 protein. The sample contains over 1.5 million distinct CDR3 sequences, around 50% of which appear only once. V was pared by 1 base and J by 2 bases, with 15 bases of the junction left unmatched. The CDR3 is 20 residues long. Per germline, CDR1 LGHNA and CDR2 YSLEER. This receptor was taken from a woman in her thirties or forties in good health. Material for sequencing was blood. The genes are TRBV4-3 and TRBJ2-1; TRBD2 agrees at 9 bases. CDR3 sequence: CASSQVSVNSGGYPYNEQFF. The CDR3, as DNA: TGCGCCAGCAGCCAAGTGTCGGTAAATAGCGGGGGCTACCCCTACAATGAGCAGTTCTTC.